The 10 T cell receptor beta chains below come from one sample, sequenced in a study of blood T cell repertoires in COVID-19. Method: immunoSEQ multiplex PCR; TCRdb's copy keeps in-frame clones and lacks some. This table holds more than 200,000 clones, 85% to 90% found once. Sequenced: PBMCs or T cells enriched from blood (not recorded which). The receptors were gathered from a woman aged 50 to 60 who had recovered from COVID-19.

This chain uses TRBV4-3 with TRBJ2-7; TRBD2 might be the D (5 bases). The CDR3 is 13 residues long. Germline V gene lookup returns CDR1 LGHNA and CDR2 YSLEER. Trimming took 0 bases from V and 3 from J, leaving 6 bases between them. The CDR3 DNA follows: TGCGCCAGCAGCCAAGACGGGGACTACGAGCAGTACTTC. This sequence encodes CASSQDGDYEQYF.

The chain is built from TRBV5-6 and TRBJ2-7, with 14 bases that match TRBD2. The CDR3 is 15 residues long. Germline V gene sequence: CDR1 SGHDT, CDR2 YYEEEE. With 4 bases clipped from V and 7 bases from J, the junction kept 7 bases outside the gene matches. CDR3 sequence (DNA): TGTGCCAGCAGCAGACTAGCGGGAGGGCCTCGGGAGCAGTACTTC. Protein product: CASSRLAGGPREQYF.

The chain couples TRBV2 to TRBJ1-2; no reliable D call. CDR3 length: 11 residues. Trimming cost V 8 bases and J 2 bases, with 6 bases left between them. Germline values: CDR1 SNHLY, CDR2 FYNNEI. The CDR3 bases are TGTGCCAGCGAACTAAACTATGGCTACACCTTC. It yields the protein CASELNYGYTF.

A few counts support this clone. The J gene is TRBJ2-6, the V gene TRBV6-5; 7 bases are a match to TRBD1. The CDR3 runs 15 residues. The V gene's germline CDR1 is MNHEY and CDR2 SVGAGI. The junction had 5 bases not matched to a gene; V was cut back by 6 bases and J by 3 bases. The CDR3 nucleotides are TGTGCCAGCAGAACGGGACAGTTTGGGGCCAACGTCCTGACTTTC. Translating it yields CASRTGQFGANVLTF.

The chain combines TRBV4-3 with TRBJ2-7, with D tentatively TRBD2 (6 bases). Germline CDR1 reads LGHNA; CDR2 reads YSLEER. Trimming cost V 1 base and J 3 bases, with 13 bases left between them. The CDR3 covers 15 residues. The chain's CDR3 is CASSQGAGKVYEQYF. In nucleotides, the CDR3 is TGCGCCAGCAGCCAAGGGGCGGGAAAGGTCTACGAGCAGTACTTC.

The V gene is TRBV2, the J gene TRBJ2-3, with unresolved D. This CDR3 is built from 15 residues. The V end was cut by 5 bases, the J end by 1 base, with 13 bases between. The germline V gene has CDR1 SNHLY and CDR2 FYNNEI. The CDR3 nucleotides are TGTGCCAGCAGTCCCCTAGTAGGTGGCACAGATACGCAGTATTTT. The encoded protein is CASSPLVGGTDTQYF.

The chain combines TRBV3-1 (or the pseudogene TRBV3-2) with TRBJ2-5; TRBD2 matches 13 bases. The CDR3 totals 16 residues. J was trimmed by 5 bases and V by 1 base; bases with no gene match: 4. Looked up from germline, CDR1 is LGHDT and CDR2 is YNNKEL (reference sequence). The CDR3 region is CASSQGTSGSYETQYF. The CDR3 coding sequence is TGTGCCAGCAGCCAAGGGACTAGCGGGAGCTATGAGACCCAGTACTTC.

This chain connects TRBV10-3 to TRBJ2-2; the D gene is possibly TRBD1 (6 bases). The germline V gene has CDR1 ENHRY and CDR2 SYGVKD. There are 16 residues in the CDR3. V was clipped by 6 bases and J by 2 bases, with 16 bases between them. In nucleotides, the CDR3 is TGTGCCATCAGCATGCGTCCCGGGACAAACACCGGGGAGCTGTTTTTT. This codes for CAISMRPGTNTGELFF.

This clone has just one count. The chain has TRBV23-1 and TRBJ1-3; 8 positions agree with TRBD1. TRBV23-1 is treated as an ORF (open reading frame) with a function not yet certain. This CDR3 comprises 17 residues. V lost 0 bases and J lost 0; bases outside the gene matches: 4. The CDR3 DNA reads as TGCGCCAGCAGTCAATCGGGGACAGGACTCTCTGGAAACACCATATATTTT. Its protein is CASSQSGTGLSGNTIYF.

This clone was observed a single time. This chain links TRBV7-2 with TRBJ1-3; D ambiguous. The CDR3 length is 15 residues. Germline CDR1 SGHTA, CDR2 FQGNSA. V shed 6 bases and J shed 0 bases, with 12 bases lying between them. CDR3 nucleotides: TGTGCCAGCAGTAAAGAACGGGGCTCTGGAAACACCATATATTTT. Protein: CASSKERGSGNTIYF.